This is a list of T cell receptor beta chains from one sample in a study of blood T cells in healthy people across ages. TCRdb reprocessed the 5' RACE reads with MiXCR, giving one entry per CDR3 protein. The sample yields 700,000 to 850,000 distinct CDR3 sequences, around half seen once. The sequenced sample was blood. The receptors here all came from an elderly man in good health. Each CDR3 is given with its conserved first and last residue. A D gene is named only where the DNA matches it firmly. Rows give clone size only sometimes, using once, few, many, or a class for an expanded clone.

d_gene: TRBD2; abundance: .; v_gene: TRBV7-8; j_gene: TRBJ2-1; CDR3aa: CASSLALPGTNGSSYNEQFF; CDR3nt: TGTGCCAGCAGCTTAGCCCTCCCCGGGACTAACGGGAGCTCCTACAATGAGCAGTTCTTC
d_gene: .; abundance: .; v_gene: TRBV7-2; j_gene: TRBJ2-5; CDR3aa: CASSLRDRQETQYF; CDR3nt: TGTGCCAGCAGCTTGCGGGACAGACAAGAGACCCAGTACTTC
d_gene: .; abundance: few; v_gene: TRBV12-5; j_gene: TRBJ2-1; CDR3aa: CASGLVGGVTNEQFF; CDR3nt: TGTGCTAGTGGTTTGGTAGGAGGGGTCACTAATGAGCAGTTCTTC
d_gene: TRBD1; abundance: few; v_gene: TRBV12-3/TRBV12-4; j_gene: TRBJ2-3; CDR3aa: CATTQGAKFPDTQYF; CDR3nt: TGTGCCACAACACAGGGGGCAAAGTTTCCAGATACGCAGTATTTT
d_gene: .; abundance: .; v_gene: TRBV7-3; j_gene: TRBJ2-7; CDR3aa: CASSSQRSHNEQYF; CDR3nt: TGTGCCAGCAGCTCCCAGCGGAGTCACAATGAGCAGTACTTC
d_gene: TRBD1; abundance: few; v_gene: TRBV5-1; j_gene: TRBJ2-1; CDR3aa: CASSLGTGVYEQFF; CDR3nt: TGCGCCAGCAGCTTGGGAACAGGGGTCTATGAGCAGTTCTTC
d_gene: TRBD1; abundance: .; v_gene: TRBV18; j_gene: TRBJ2-6; CDR3aa: CASSPQGAGANVLTF; CDR3nt: TGTGCCAGCAGTCCGCAGGGGGCTGGGGCCAACGTCCTGACTTTC
d_gene: .; abundance: .; v_gene: TRBV9; j_gene: TRBJ2-5; CDR3aa: CASSPRRVPGETQYF; CDR3nt: TGTGCCAGCAGCCCCCGACGGGTCCCGGGAGAGACCCAGTACTTC
d_gene: .; abundance: once; v_gene: TRBV24-1; j_gene: TRBJ2-2; CDR3aa: CATSGGLARDYTGELFF; CDR3nt: TGTGCCACCAGTGGGGGGCTAGCGAGAGATTACACCGGGGAGCTGTTTTTT
d_gene: TRBD1; abundance: .; v_gene: TRBV7-2; j_gene: TRBJ2-6; CDR3aa: CASSTRDSLFSGANVLTF; CDR3nt: TGTGCCAGCAGCACCCGGGACAGCCTTTTCTCTGGGGCCAACGTCCTGACTTTC
d_gene: .; abundance: once; v_gene: TRBV7-9; j_gene: TRBJ2-1; CDR3aa: CASSLEGGSGSYNEQFF; CDR3nt: TGTGCCAGCAGCTTAGAGGGGGGGTCTGGGTCCTACAATGAGCAGTTCTTC
d_gene: .; abundance: .; v_gene: TRBV7-9; j_gene: TRBJ1-2; CDR3aa: CASSLVVGRGYTF; CDR3nt: TGTGCCAGCAGCTTAGTGGTGGGACGAGGCTACACCTTC
d_gene: TRBD2; abundance: few; v_gene: TRBV20-1; j_gene: TRBJ2-1; CDR3aa: CSASRTSGGNEQFF; CDR3nt: TGCAGTGCTTCCCGGACTAGCGGAGGGAATGAGCAGTTCTTC
d_gene: .; abundance: .; v_gene: TRBV3-1; j_gene: TRBJ1-2; CDR3aa: CAGSPRPEDYGYTF; CDR3nt: TGTGCCGGCAGCCCCCGACCCGAGGACTATGGCTACACCTTC
d_gene: .; abundance: .; v_gene: TRBV6-1; j_gene: TRBJ2-3; CDR3aa: CASISKGDTQYF; CDR3nt: TGTGCCAGCATTTCAAAAGGGGATACGCAGTATTTT
d_gene: .; abundance: few; v_gene: TRBV3-1; j_gene: TRBJ2-7; CDR3aa: CASSQDLTSYEQYF; CDR3nt: TGTGCCAGCAGCCAAGATCTTACCTCCTACGAGCAGTACTTC
d_gene: .; abundance: .; v_gene: TRBV15; j_gene: TRBJ2-1; CDR3aa: CATSRDGWQGNEQFF; CDR3nt: TGTGCCACCAGCAGAGATGGTTGGCAGGGGAACGAGCAGTTCTTC
d_gene: TRBD1; abundance: .; v_gene: TRBV7-9; j_gene: TRBJ1-6; CDR3aa: CASSAPGQGGSPLHF; CDR3nt: TGTGCCAGCAGCGCCCCGGGACAGGGAGGTTCACCCCTCCACTTT
d_gene: TRBD1; abundance: .; v_gene: TRBV10-3; j_gene: TRBJ1-4; CDR3aa: CAVSGPDRGNEKLFF; CDR3nt: TGTGCCGTCAGTGGACCGGACAGGGGAAACGAAAAACTGTTTTTT
d_gene: .; abundance: .; v_gene: TRBV4-1; j_gene: TRBJ1-2; CDR3aa: CASSQVEGIVMDGYTF; CDR3nt: TGCGCCAGCAGCCAAGTGGAGGGGATAGTTATGGATGGCTACACCTTC
d_gene: .; abundance: .; v_gene: TRBV20-1; j_gene: TRBJ2-7; CDR3aa: CSARKDSYYEQYF; CDR3nt: TGCAGTGCTAGAAAGGACAGTTACTACGAGCAGTACTTC
d_gene: .; abundance: few; v_gene: TRBV4-1; j_gene: TRBJ1-5; CDR3aa: CASSQVGHQPQHF; CDR3nt: TGCGCCAGCAGCCAAGTAGGCCATCAGCCCCAGCATTTT
d_gene: .; abundance: few; v_gene: TRBV25-1; j_gene: TRBJ2-1; CDR3aa: CASSRPGLSLNEQFF; CDR3nt: TGTGCCAGCAGTCGGCCCGGGCTGTCGCTTAATGAGCAGTTCTTC
d_gene: .; abundance: .; v_gene: TRBV6-4; j_gene: TRBJ1-2; CDR3aa: CASSSEGRGGYTF; CDR3nt: TGTGCCAGCAGTTCAGAGGGCCGGGGAGGCTACACCTTC
d_gene: .; abundance: .; v_gene: TRBV12-3/TRBV12-4; j_gene: TRBJ1-2; CDR3aa: CASSLAGTAYGYTF; CDR3nt: TGTGCCAGCAGTTTAGCAGGGACGGCCTATGGCTACACCTTC
d_gene: .; abundance: .; v_gene: TRBV11-1; j_gene: TRBJ2-7; CDR3aa: CAGSLHGDFYEQYF; CDR3nt: TGTGCCGGCAGCCTACACGGGGACTTCTACGAGCAGTACTTC
d_gene: .; abundance: .; v_gene: TRBV11-2; j_gene: TRBJ2-7; CDR3aa: CASSLEGGQPYEQYF; CDR3nt: TGTGCCAGCAGCTTAGAGGGCGGCCAGCCCTACGAGCAGTACTTC
d_gene: .; abundance: .; v_gene: TRBV28; j_gene: TRBJ2-3; CDR3aa: CASSATGKHRDAYF; CDR3nt: TGTGCCAGCAGTGCCACAGGGAAGCACAGAGACGCGTATTTT
d_gene: .; abundance: many; v_gene: TRBV7-2; j_gene: TRBJ1-1; CDR3aa: CASSLGPLNRDPLNTEAFF; CDR3nt: TGTGCCAGCAGCTTAGGCCCTCTGAACAGGGATCCTCTGAACACTGAAGCTTTCTTT
d_gene: TRBD1; abundance: few; v_gene: TRBV7-8; j_gene: TRBJ2-7; CDR3aa: CASSGPGQPSYEQYF; CDR3nt: TGTGCCAGCAGCGGTCCGGGACAGCCCTCCTACGAGCAGTACTTC
d_gene: .; abundance: few; v_gene: TRBV2; j_gene: TRBJ2-1; CDR3aa: CASRYLRSGSYNEQFF; CDR3nt: TGTGCCAGCAGGTACTTGAGGAGCGGCTCCTACAATGAGCAGTTCTTC
d_gene: .; abundance: once; v_gene: TRBV20-1; j_gene: TRBJ1-2; CDR3aa: CSAQKTEADYGYTF; CDR3nt: TGCAGTGCTCAAAAGACCGAAGCGGACTATGGCTACACCTTC
d_gene: .; abundance: .; v_gene: TRBV28; j_gene: TRBJ2-7; CDR3aa: CASRGGLTYEQYF; CDR3nt: TGTGCCAGCAGGGGTGGACTAACCTACGAGCAGTACTTC
d_gene: TRBD1; abundance: .; v_gene: TRBV11-3; j_gene: TRBJ2-3; CDR3aa: CASSSGTGFADTQYF; CDR3nt: TGTGCCAGCAGTTCCGGGACAGGGTTTGCAGATACGCAGTATTTT
d_gene: .; abundance: few; v_gene: TRBV5-1; j_gene: TRBJ2-1; CDR3aa: CASSLDRSFNEQFF; CDR3nt: TGCGCCAGCAGTTTGGACAGATCTTTCAATGAGCAGTTCTTC
d_gene: .; abundance: once; v_gene: TRBV5-1; j_gene: TRBJ2-7; CDR3aa: CASSLDNTYEQYF; CDR3nt: TGCGCCAGCAGCCTTGACAACACCTACGAGCAGTACTTC
d_gene: TRBD1; abundance: .; v_gene: TRBV6-1; j_gene: TRBJ2-1; CDR3aa: CASRSRTGAKQFF; CDR3nt: TGTGCCAGCAGAAGCCGGACAGGGGCGAAGCAGTTCTTC
d_gene: TRBD1; abundance: .; v_gene: TRBV7-2; j_gene: TRBJ2-3; CDR3aa: CASSLRPGRGNRYAYF; CDR3nt: TGTGCCAGCAGCTTAAGGCCGGGCAGGGGGAACAGATACGCGTATTTT
d_gene: TRBD2; abundance: .; v_gene: TRBV4-2; j_gene: TRBJ2-7; CDR3aa: CASSQDFSGGNSYEQYF; CDR3nt: TGTGCCAGCAGCCAAGATTTTTCGGGAGGGAACAGCTACGAGCAGTACTTC
d_gene: .; abundance: few; v_gene: TRBV7-2; j_gene: TRBJ2-4; CDR3aa: CASSSVGGWAKNIQYF; CDR3nt: TGTGCCAGCAGCTCGGTGGGCGGTTGGGCCAAAAACATTCAGTACTTC
d_gene: .; abundance: .; v_gene: TRBV20-1; j_gene: TRBJ2-1; CDR3aa: CSARESISSYNEQFF; CDR3nt: TGCAGTGCTAGAGAGTCGATAAGCTCCTACAATGAGCAGTTCTTC
d_gene: .; abundance: .; v_gene: TRBV21-1; j_gene: TRBJ2-1; CDR3aa: CASSKVGTGFYNEQFF; CDR3nt: TGTGCCAGCAGCAAAGTAGGGACAGGGTTCTACAATGAGCAGTTCTTC
d_gene: .; abundance: .; v_gene: TRBV9; j_gene: TRBJ1-6; CDR3aa: CASSVAKISGNSPLHF; CDR3nt: TGTGCCAGCAGCGTAGCTAAAATATCGGGGAATTCACCCCTCCACTTT
d_gene: .; abundance: .; v_gene: TRBV7-2; j_gene: TRBJ2-3; CDR3aa: CASSYSDITDTQYF; CDR3nt: TGTGCCAGCAGCTACTCGGACATCACAGATACGCAGTATTTT
d_gene: TRBD2; abundance: .; v_gene: TRBV6-2/TRBV6-3; j_gene: TRBJ2-3; CDR3aa: CASSYGTSGSRRDAYF; CDR3nt: TGTGCCAGCAGTTACGGGACTAGCGGGAGTAGGAGAGACGCGTATTTT
d_gene: .; abundance: few; v_gene: TRBV29-1; j_gene: TRBJ2-7; CDR3aa: CSVVSQGNEQYF; CDR3nt: TGCAGCGTTGTCAGCCAGGGCAACGAGCAGTACTTC
d_gene: .; abundance: few; v_gene: TRBV2; j_gene: TRBJ2-7; CDR3aa: CASSGPGLGSYEQYF; CDR3nt: TGTGCCAGCAGTGGTCCGGGATTGGGGTCCTACGAGCAGTACTTC
d_gene: TRBD1; abundance: .; v_gene: TRBV6-1; j_gene: TRBJ2-1; CDR3aa: CASRTSRGLLASSYNEQFF; CDR3nt: TGTGCCAGCAGGACCTCCAGGGGGCTCTTGGCTTCCTCCTACAATGAGCAGTTCTTC
d_gene: .; abundance: .; v_gene: TRBV28; j_gene: TRBJ1-2; CDR3aa: CASSPKGRDYGYTF; CDR3nt: TGTGCCAGCAGCCCCAAGGGGAGGGACTATGGCTACACCTTC